The T cell receptor (beta chain) under discussion was sequenced for a study of OX40 agonist ivuxolimab in advanced cancers. Study details: At 65% to 90% male, the cohort had a mean age of around 56 years, ranging from roughly 23 to 80. Notes on the study in general: The antigens recognized by the expanded peripheral T cells, that is their antigen specificity, were not determined.

With 5 bases removed from V and 13 bases from J, the gap between germline ends came to 9 bases. The length of the CDR3 is 9 residues. Germline V gives CDR1 SNHLY, CDR2 FYNNEI. As concerns this clone: As yet, its antigen is unknown.

Produced via immunoSEQ multiplex PCR; TCRdb's table is partial and in-frame only. Among around 130,000 clones listed, 93% were seen once. The clonotype comes from an adult with an advanced solid tumor such as melanoma, head and neck, liver or kidney cancer. The chain recombines TRBV2 with TRBJ2-7; D perhaps matches TRBD1 (5 bases). Sequenced here: CD4+ or CD8+ T cells sorted from blood, sampled in a trial of the OX40 agonist ivuxolimab. CDR3 region: CASSPGHYF. The CDR3 DNA sequence: TGTGCCAGCAGTCCAGGACACTACTTC.